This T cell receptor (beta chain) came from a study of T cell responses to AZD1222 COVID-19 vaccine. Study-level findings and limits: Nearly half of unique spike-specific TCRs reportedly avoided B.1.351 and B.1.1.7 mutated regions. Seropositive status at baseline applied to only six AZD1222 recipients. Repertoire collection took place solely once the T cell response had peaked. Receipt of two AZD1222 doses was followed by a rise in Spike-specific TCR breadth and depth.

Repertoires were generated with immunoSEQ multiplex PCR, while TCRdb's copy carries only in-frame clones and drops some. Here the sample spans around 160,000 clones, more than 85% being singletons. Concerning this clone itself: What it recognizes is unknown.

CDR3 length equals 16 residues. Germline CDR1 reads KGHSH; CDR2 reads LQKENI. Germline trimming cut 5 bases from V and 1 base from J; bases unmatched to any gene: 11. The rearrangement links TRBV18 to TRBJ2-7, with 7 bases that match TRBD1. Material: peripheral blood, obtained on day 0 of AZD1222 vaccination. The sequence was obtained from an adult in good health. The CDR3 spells CASSSMPGTASYEQYF. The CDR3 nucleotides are TGTGCCAGCTCATCCATGCCAGGGACAGCTTCCTACGAGCAGTACTTC.